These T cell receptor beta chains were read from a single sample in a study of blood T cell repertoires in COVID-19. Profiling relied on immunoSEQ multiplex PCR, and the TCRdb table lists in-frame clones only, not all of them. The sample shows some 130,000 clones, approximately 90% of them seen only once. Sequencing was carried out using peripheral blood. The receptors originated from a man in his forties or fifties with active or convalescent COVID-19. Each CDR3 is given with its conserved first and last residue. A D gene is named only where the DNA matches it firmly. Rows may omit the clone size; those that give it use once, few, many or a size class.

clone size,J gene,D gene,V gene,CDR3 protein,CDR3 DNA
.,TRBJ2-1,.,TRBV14,CASSLRGFYNEQFF,TGTGCCAGCAGCCTACGGGGGTTTTATAATGAGCAGTTCTTC
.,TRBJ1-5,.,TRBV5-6,CASSLDGAGNQPQHF,TGTGCCAGCAGCTTGGATGGTGCAGGCAATCAGCCCCAGCATTTT
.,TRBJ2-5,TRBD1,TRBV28,CASRPGGQGQETQYF,TGTGCCAGCCGACCTGGGGGACAGGGGCAAGAGACCCAGTACTTC
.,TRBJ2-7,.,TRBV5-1,CASSLPTTDEQYF,TGCGCCAGCAGCCTTCCCACGACAGACGAGCAGTACTTC
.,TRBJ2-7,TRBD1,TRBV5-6,CASSPTGTAYYEQYF,TGTGCCAGCAGCCCTACCGGGACAGCTTACTACGAGCAGTACTTC
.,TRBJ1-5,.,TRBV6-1,CASSELSRGNQPQHF,TGTGCCAGCAGTGAACTCTCCCGGGGGAATCAGCCCCAGCATTTT
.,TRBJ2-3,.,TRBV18,CASSRDSANTQYF,TGTGCCAGCTCGAGGGACTCCGCCAATACGCAGTATTTT
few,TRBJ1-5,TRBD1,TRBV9,CASSVGTGAYSNQPQHF,TGTGCCAGCAGCGTAGGGACAGGAGCTTATAGCAATCAGCCCCAGCATTTT
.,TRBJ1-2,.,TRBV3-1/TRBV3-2,CASSQGLNYGYTF,TGTGCCAGCAGCCAAGGGCTCAACTATGGCTACACCTTC
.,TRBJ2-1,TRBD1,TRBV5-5,CASSLSSGQGAWEQFF,TGTGCCAGCAGCTTGAGTTCCGGACAGGGGGCGTGGGAGCAGTTCTTC
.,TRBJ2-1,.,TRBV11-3,CASSLNTYNEQFF,TGTGCCAGCAGCTTAAACACATACAATGAGCAGTTCTTC
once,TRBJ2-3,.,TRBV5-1,CASSLDGEPSTDTQYF,TGCGCCAGCAGCTTGGACGGGGAGCCTAGCACAGATACGCAGTATTTT
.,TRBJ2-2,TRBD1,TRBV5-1,CASSWTGTNTGELFF,TGCGCCAGCAGCTGGACAGGGACGAACACCGGGGAGCTGTTTTTT
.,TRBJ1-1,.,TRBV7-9,CASSDYTYGNTEAFF,TGTGCCAGCAGCGATTATACCTACGGGAACACTGAAGCTTTCTTT
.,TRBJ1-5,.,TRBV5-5,CASSGAASLYSNQPQHF,TGTGCCAGCAGCGGGGCGGCCAGCCTTTATAGCAATCAGCCCCAGCATTTT
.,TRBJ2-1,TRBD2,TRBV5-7,CASSSRLAGGEQFF,TGTGCCAGCAGCTCCCGACTAGCGGGGGGAGAGCAGTTCTTC
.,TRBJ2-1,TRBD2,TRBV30,CAWEREVSNEQFF,TGTGCCTGGGAGCGGGAGGTCTCCAATGAGCAGTTCTTC
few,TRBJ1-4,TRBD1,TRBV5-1,CASSLAGTVNEKLFF,TGCGCCAGCAGCTTGGCCGGGACAGTTAATGAAAAACTGTTTTTT